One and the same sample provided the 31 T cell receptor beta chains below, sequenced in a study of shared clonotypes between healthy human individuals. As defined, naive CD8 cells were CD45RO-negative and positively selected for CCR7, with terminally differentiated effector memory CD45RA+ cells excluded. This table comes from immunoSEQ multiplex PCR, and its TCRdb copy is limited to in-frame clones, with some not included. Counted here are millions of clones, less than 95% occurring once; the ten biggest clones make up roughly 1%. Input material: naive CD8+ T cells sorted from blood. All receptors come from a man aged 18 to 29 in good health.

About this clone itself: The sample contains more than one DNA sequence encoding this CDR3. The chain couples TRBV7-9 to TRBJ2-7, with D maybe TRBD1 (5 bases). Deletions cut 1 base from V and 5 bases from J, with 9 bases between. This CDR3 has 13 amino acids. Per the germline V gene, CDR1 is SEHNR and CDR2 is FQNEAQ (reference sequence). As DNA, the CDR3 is TGTGCCAGCAGCTTAGTATCCAGGGACGAGCAGTACTTC. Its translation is CASSLVSRDEQYF. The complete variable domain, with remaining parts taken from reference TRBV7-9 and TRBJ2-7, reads DTGVSQNPRHKITKRGQNVTFRCDPISEHNRLYWYRQTLGQGPEFLTYFQNEAQLEKSRLLSDRFSAERPKGSFSTLEIQRTEQGDSAMYLCASSLVSRDEQYFGPGTRLTVT.

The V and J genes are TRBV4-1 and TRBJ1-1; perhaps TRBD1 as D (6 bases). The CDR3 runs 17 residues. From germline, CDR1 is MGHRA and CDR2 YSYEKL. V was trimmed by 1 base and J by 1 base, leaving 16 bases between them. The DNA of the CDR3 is TGCGCCAGCAGCCAAGGGGGGGGGCTGGGTAAGAACACTGAAGCTTTCTTT. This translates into CASSQGGGLGKNTEAFF.

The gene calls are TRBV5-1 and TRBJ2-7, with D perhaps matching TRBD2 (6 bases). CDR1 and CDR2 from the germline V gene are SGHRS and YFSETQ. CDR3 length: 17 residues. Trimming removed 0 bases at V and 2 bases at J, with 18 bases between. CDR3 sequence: CASSLGPSDWETYEQYF. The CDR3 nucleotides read TGCGCCAGCAGCTTGGGTCCTAGCGACTGGGAGACCTACGAGCAGTACTTC. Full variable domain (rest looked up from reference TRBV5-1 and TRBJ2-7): KAGVTQTPRYLIKTRGQQVTLSCSPISGHRSVSWYQQTPGQGLQFLFEYFSETQRNKGNFPGRFSGRQFSNSRSEMNVSTLELGDSALYLCASSLGPSDWETYEQYFGPGTRLTVT.

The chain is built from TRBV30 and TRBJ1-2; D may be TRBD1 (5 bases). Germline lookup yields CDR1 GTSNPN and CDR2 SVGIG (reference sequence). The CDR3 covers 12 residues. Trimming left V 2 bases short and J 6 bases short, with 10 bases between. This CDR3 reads CAWSWGGDGYTF. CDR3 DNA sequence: TGTGCCTGGAGTTGGGGGGGAGATGGCTACACCTTC. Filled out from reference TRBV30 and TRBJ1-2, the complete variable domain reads SQTIHQWPATLVQPVGSPLSLECTVEGTSNPNLYWYRQAAGRGLQLLFYSVGIGQISSEVPQNLSASRPQDRQFILSSKKLLLSDSGFYLCAWSWGGDGYTFGSGTRLTVV.

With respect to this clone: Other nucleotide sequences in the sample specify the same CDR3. CDR3 in amino acids: CATSGGQGNQPQHF. In DNA, the CDR3 is TGTGCCACCAGCGGAGGACAGGGGAATCAGCCCCAGCATTTT. The chain joins TRBV15 to TRBJ1-5, with 9 bases identical to TRBD1. The trim removed 5 bases at V and 4 bases at J, leaving 3 bases unmatched. CDR1 LNHNV and CDR2 YYDKDF come from the germline V gene (reference sequence). CDR3 length: 14 amino acids.

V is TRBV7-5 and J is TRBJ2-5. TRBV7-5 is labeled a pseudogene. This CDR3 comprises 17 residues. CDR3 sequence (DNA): TGTGCCAGAAGCTTAGCGCCAACTGGGTTTTCCCAAGAGACCCAGTACTTC. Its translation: CARSLAPTGFSQETQYF.

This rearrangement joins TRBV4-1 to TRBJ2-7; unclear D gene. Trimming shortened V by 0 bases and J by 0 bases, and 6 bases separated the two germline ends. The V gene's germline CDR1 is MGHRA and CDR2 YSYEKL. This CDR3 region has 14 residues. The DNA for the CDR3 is TGCGCCAGCAGCCAAGATCTGCCCTCCTACGAGCAGTACTTC. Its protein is CASSQDLPSYEQYF.

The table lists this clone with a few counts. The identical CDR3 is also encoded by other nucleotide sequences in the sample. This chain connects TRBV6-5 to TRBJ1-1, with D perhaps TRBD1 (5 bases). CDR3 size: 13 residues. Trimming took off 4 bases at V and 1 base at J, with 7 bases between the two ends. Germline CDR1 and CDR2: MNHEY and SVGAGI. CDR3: CASSLGPNTEAFF. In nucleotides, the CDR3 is TGTGCCAGCAGTTTGGGACCGAACACTGAAGCTTTCTTT.

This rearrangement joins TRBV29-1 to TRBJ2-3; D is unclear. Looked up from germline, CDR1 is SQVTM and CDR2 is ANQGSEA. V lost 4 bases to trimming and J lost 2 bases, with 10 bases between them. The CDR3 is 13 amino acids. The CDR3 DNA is TGCAGCGTTGCCCCAGGAGTCACAGATACGCAGTATTTT. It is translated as CSVAPGVTDTQYF.

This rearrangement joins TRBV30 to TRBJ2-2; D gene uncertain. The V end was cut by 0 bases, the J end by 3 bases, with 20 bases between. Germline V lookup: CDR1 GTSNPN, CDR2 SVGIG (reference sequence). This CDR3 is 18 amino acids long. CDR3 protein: CAWSVHPPYGSYTGELFF. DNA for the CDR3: TGTGCCTGGAGTGTACACCCCCCCTACGGGTCCTACACCGGGGAGCTGTTTTTT.

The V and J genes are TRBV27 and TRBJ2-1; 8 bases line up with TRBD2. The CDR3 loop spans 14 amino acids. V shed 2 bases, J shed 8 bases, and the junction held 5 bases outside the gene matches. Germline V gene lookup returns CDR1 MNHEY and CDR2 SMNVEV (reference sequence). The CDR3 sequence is CASSLGAGGDEQFF. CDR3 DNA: TGTGCCAGCAGTTTAGGGGCGGGGGGCGATGAGCAGTTCTTC.

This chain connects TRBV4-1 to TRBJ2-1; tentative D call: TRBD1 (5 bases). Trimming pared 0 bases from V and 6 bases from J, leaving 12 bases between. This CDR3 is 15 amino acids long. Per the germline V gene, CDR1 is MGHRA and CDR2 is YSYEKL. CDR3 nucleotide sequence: TGCGCCAGCAGCCAAGATTCCGGACATTTCAATGAGCAGTTCTTC. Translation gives CASSQDSGHFNEQFF.

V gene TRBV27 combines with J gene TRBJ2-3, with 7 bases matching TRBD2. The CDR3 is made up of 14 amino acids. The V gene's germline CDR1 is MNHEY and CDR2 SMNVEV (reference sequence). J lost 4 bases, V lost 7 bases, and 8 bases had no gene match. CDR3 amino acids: CASKTGGSSDTQYF. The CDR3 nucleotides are TGTGCCAGCAAGACGGGCGGGAGTTCAGATACGCAGTATTTT.

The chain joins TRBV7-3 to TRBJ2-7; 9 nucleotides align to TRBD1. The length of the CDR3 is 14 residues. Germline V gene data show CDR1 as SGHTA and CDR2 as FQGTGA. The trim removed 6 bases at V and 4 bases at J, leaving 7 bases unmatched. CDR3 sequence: CASSMGGQGYEQYF. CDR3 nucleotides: TGTGCCAGCAGTATGGGGGGACAGGGTTACGAGCAGTACTTC.

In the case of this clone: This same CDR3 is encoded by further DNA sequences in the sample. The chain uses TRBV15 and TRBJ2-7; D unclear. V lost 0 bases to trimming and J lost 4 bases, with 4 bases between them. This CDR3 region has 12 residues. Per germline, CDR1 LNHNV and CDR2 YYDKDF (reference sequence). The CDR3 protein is CATSRDLYEQYF. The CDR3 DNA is TGTGCCACCAGCAGAGATCTGTACGAGCAGTACTTC.

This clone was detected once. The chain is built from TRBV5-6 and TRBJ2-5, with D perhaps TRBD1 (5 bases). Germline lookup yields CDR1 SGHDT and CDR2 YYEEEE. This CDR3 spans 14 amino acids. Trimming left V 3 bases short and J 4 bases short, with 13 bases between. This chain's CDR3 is CASSYLSGIETQYF. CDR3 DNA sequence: TGTGCCAGCAGCTATCTCTCAGGGATAGAGACCCAGTACTTC. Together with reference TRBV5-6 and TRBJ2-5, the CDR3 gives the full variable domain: DAGVTQSPTHLIKTRGQQVTLRCSPKSGHDTVSWYQQALGQGPQFIFQYYEEEERQRGNFPDRFSGHQFPNYSSELNVNALLLGDSALYLCASSYLSGIETQYFGPGTRLLVL.

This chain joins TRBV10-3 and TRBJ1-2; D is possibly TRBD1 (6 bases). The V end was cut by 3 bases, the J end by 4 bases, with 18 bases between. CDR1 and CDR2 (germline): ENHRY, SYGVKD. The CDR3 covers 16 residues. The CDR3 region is CAISEPGQSGIYGYTF. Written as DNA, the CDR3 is TGTGCCATCAGTGAACCTGGACAGAGCGGGATCTATGGCTACACCTTC.

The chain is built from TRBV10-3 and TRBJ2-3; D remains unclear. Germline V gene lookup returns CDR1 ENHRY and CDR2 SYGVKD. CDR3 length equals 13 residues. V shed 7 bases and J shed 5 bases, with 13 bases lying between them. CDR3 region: CAITSDSGDTQYF. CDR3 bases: TGTGCCATCACCTCAGATAGTGGAGATACGCAGTATTTT.

As DNA, the CDR3 is TGTGCCTGGACCTACGAGGACAGTAACTATGGCTACACCTTC. Amino acid sequence: CAWTYEDSNYGYTF. The chain is built from TRBV30 and TRBJ1-2; the D gene is possibly TRBD1 (6 bases). Germline loops: CDR1 GTSNPN, CDR2 SVGIG (reference sequence). V was pared by 4 bases and J by 1 base, with 13 bases between. The CDR3 is made up of 14 amino acids.

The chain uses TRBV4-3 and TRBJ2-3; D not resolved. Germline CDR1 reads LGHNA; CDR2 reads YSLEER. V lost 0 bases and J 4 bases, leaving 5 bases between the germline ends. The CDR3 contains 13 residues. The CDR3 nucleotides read TGCGCCAGCAGCCAAGATTTCTCAGATACGCAGTATTTT. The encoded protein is CASSQDFSDTQYF.

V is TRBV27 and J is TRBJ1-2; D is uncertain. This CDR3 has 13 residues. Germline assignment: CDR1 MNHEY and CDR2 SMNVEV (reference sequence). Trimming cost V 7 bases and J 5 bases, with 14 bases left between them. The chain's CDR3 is CASTFSPGYGYTF. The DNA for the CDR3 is TGTGCCAGCACCTTCAGCCCGGGATATGGCTACACCTTC.

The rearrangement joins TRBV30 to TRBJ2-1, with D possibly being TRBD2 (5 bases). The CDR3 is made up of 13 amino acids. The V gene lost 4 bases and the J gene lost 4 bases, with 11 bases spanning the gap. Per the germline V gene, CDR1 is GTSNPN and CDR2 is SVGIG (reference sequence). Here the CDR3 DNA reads TGTGCCTGGATCCGGGATACATACAATGAGCAGTTCTTC. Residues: CAWIRDTYNEQFF. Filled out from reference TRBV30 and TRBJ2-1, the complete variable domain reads SQTIHQWPATLVQPVGSPLSLECTVEGTSNPNLYWYRQAAGRGLQLLFYSVGIGQISSEVPQNLSASRPQDRQFILSSKKLLLSDSGFYLCAWIRDTYNEQFFGPGTRLTVL.

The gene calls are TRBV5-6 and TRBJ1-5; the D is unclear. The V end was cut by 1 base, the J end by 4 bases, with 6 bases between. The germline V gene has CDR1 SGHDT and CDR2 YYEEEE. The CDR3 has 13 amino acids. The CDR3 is CASSLTENQPQHF. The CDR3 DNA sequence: TGTGCCAGCAGCTTGACCGAGAATCAGCCCCAGCATTTT.

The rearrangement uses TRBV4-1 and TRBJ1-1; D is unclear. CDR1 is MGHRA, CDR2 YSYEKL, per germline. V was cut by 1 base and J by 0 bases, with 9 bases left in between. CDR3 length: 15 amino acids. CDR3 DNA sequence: TGCGCCAGCAGCCAAGGTAGGATGATGAACACTGAAGCTTTCTTT. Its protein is CASSQGRMMNTEAFF.

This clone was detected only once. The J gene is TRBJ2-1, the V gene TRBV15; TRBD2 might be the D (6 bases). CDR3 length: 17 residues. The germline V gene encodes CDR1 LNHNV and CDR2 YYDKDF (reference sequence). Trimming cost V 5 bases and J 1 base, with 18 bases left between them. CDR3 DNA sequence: TGTGCCACCAGCTCCGGAGGGCTAGCCCTATCCTACAATGAGCAGTTCTTC. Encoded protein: CATSSGGLALSYNEQFF.

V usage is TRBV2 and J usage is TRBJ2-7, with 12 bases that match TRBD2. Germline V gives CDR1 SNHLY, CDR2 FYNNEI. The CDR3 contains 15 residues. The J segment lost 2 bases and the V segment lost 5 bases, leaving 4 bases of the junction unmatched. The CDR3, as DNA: TGTGCCAGCAGTCCTAGCGGGAGGGCGACCTACGAGCAGTACTTC. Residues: CASSPSGRATYEQYF.

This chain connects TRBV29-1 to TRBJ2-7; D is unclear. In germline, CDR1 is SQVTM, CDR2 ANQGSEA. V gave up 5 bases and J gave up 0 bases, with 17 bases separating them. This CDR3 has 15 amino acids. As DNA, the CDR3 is TGCAGCGTTATTATCGCAGGCCAAAGCTCCTACGAGCAGTACTTC. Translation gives CSVIIAGQSSYEQYF.

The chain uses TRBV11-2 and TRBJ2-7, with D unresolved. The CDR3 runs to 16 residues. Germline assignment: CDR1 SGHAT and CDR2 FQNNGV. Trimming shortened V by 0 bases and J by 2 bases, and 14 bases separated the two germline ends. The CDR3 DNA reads TGTGCCAGCAGCTTAGATGAGACGGGCGGAACCTACGAGCAGTACTTC. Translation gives CASSLDETGGTYEQYF. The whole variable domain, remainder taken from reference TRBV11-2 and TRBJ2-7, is EAGVAQSPRYKIIEKRQSVAFWCNPISGHATLYWYQQILGQGPKLLIQFQNNGVVDDSQLPKDRFSAERLKGVDSTLKIQPAKLEDSAVYLCASSLDETGGTYEQYFGPGTRLTVT.

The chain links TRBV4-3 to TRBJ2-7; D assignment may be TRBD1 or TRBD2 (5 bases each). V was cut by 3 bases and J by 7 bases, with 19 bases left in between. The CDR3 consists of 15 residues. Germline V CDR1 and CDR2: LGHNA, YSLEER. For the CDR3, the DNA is TGCGCCAGCAGCCAGGGACGGATCTATGCTGAGGAGCAGTACTTC. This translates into CASSQGRIYAEEQYF.

The chain's CDR3 is CASSSDREGTSPLHF. The CDR3 DNA follows: TGTGCCAGCAGCTCGGACAGGGAAGGGACGTCACCCCTCCACTTT. The chain has TRBV7-9 and TRBJ1-6; 8 bases are shared with TRBD1. V lost 4 bases to trimming and J lost 10 bases; unmatched junction nucleotides: 9. The germline V gene has CDR1 SEHNR and CDR2 FQNEAQ (reference sequence). This CDR3 has 15 residues.

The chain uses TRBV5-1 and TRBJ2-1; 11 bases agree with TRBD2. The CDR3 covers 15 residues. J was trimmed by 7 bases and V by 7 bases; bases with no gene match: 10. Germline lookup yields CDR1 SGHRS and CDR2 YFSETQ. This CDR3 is CASSLLAGVRNEQFF. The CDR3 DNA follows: TGCGCCAGCTCCCTACTAGCGGGAGTGAGGAATGAGCAGTTCTTC.